The 31 T cell receptor beta chains reported below all come from one sample, sequenced in a study of T cells in Graves' hyperthyroidism and ophthalmopathy. Using RNA transcripts as the source, TCR beta CDR3 regions were amplified. The HTBI set primed first-round TCR CDR3 RT-PCR. One entry per CDR3 protein, called by TCRdb with MiXCR from the multiplex PCR reads. The repertoire consists of hundreds of thousands of distinct CDR3 sequences, with about 15% occurring once and the leading ten covering 9.5% to 15%. The sequenced material came from blood. Receptors originate from a woman in her 50s with Graves' ophthalmopathy.

The sample holds many counts of this clonotype. The DNA for the CDR3 is TGTGCCAGCAGCTTAGAAGATGGCACAGATACGCAGTATTTT. Its protein product is CASSLEDGTDTQYF. V usage is TRBV7-2 and J usage is TRBJ2-3; no reliable D call. V lost 1 base and J 1 base, leaving 6 bases between the germline ends. CDR1 is SGHTA and CDR2 is FQGNSA in the germline V gene. The CDR3 sequence is 14 residues long.

This clonotype has at least ten counts. V gene TRBV7-2 combines with J gene TRBJ2-1; 10 nucleotides align to TRBD2. Germline trimming cut 4 bases from V and 10 bases from J; bases unmatched to any gene: 13. The CDR3 runs 16 residues. Germline CDR1 reads SGHTA; CDR2 reads FQGNSA. The CDR3 sequence is CASSSVSSGRSGEQFF. The CDR3 nucleotides read TGTGCCAGCAGCTCCGTCTCTAGCGGGAGATCGGGAGAGCAGTTCTTC.

This clonotype was seen only a few times. V usage is TRBV28 and J usage is TRBJ1-2, with D tentatively TRBD1 (5 bases). Germline V lookup: CDR1 MDHEN, CDR2 SYDVKM. Trimming left V 2 bases short and J 6 bases short, with 16 bases between. This CDR3 has 15 residues. The CDR3 nucleotides are TGTGCCAGCAGTTTACACCCAGAGGGGTTTGATGGCTACACCTTC. Translated: CASSLHPEGFDGYTF.

Points on this clonotype: This could be a read error, since a much larger clone is one nucleotide away. The V call is TRBV5-1, the J call TRBJ2-1; 8 bases line up with TRBD2. Germline V gene data show CDR1 as SGHRS and CDR2 as YFSETQ. This CDR3 region has 13 residues. CDR3 residues: CASGLYLAGEQFF. In nucleotides, the CDR3 is TGCGCCAGCGGCTTGTACCTAGCGGGTGAGCAGTTCTTC.

This clonotype was seen at least ten times. This chain connects TRBV20-1 to TRBJ2-3, with D perhaps matching TRBD2 (5 bases). Germline CDR1 reads DFQATT; CDR2 reads SNEGSKA (reference sequence). V was cut by 6 bases and J by 0 bases, with 16 bases left in between. The CDR3 covers 15 residues. As DNA, the CDR3 is TGCAGTGCCCACAACAAGCGGACTAGCACAGATACGCAGTATTTT. This translates into CSAHNKRTSTDTQYF.

V and J are TRBV7-9 and TRBJ1-5; D is undetermined. V was clipped by 3 bases and J by 5 bases, with 8 bases between them. The CDR3 is made up of 13 amino acids. Looked up from germline, CDR1 is SEHNR and CDR2 is FQNEAQ (reference sequence). The chain's CDR3 is CASSFEGYQPQHF. Written as DNA, the CDR3 is TGTGCCAGCAGCTTTGAAGGCTATCAGCCCCAGCATTTT.

This clonotype was seen more than once but under ten times. A much larger clone lies a single base off, so this may be a read error. V usage is TRBV28 and J usage is TRBJ2-1; 10 bases fit TRBD2. The CDR3 runs 14 residues. Germline CDR1 is MDHEN and CDR2 is SYDVKM. The CDR3 DNA reads as TGTGCCACCTACGGGACTAGCGCTTACAGTGAGCAGTTCTTC. Its protein product is CATYGTSAYSEQFF.

This clonotype was detected ten times or more. V is TRBV3-1 and J is TRBJ2-7; 7 bases map to TRBD2. Looked up from germline, CDR1 is LGHDT and CDR2 is YNNKEL (reference sequence). The CDR3 loop spans 16 amino acids. V was pared by 1 base and J by 2 bases, with 8 bases of the junction left unmatched. The CDR3 DNA follows: TGTGCCAGCAGCCAAGCCCTCCCTAGCGGCACCTACGAGCAGTACTTC. Translating it yields CASSQALPSGTYEQYF.

This clonotype was detected ten times or more. The rearrangement uses TRBV11-1 and TRBJ2-1, with D perhaps TRBD1 (5 bases). The CDR3 is 14 residues long. Germline CDR1 reads SGHAT; CDR2 reads FQDESV (reference sequence). Trimming took 0 bases from V and 10 from J, leaving 13 bases between them. The CDR3 sequence is CASSLAVNRNEQFF. In nucleotides, the CDR3 is TGTGCCAGCAGCTTAGCGGTAAACAGGAACGAGCAGTTCTTC. Together with reference TRBV11-1 and TRBJ2-1, the CDR3 gives the full variable domain: EAEVAQSPRYKITEKSQAVAFWCDPISGHATLYWYRQILGQGPELLVQFQDESVVDDSQLPKDRFSAERLKGVDSTLKIQPAELGDSAMYLCASSLAVNRNEQFFGPGTRLTVL.

The chain couples TRBV10-3 to TRBJ2-4; D is uncertain. Deletions cut 0 bases from V and 0 bases from J, with 12 bases between. Germline V CDR1 and CDR2: ENHRY, SYGVKD. This CDR3 contains 17 residues. CDR3 DNA: TGTGCCATCAGTGAGTCGAATGTCGAGGTAGCCAAAAACATTCAGTACTTC. Translating gives CAISESNVEVAKNIQYF.

This clonotype has ten or more counts. The rearrangement links TRBV30 to TRBJ1-1; D gene uncertain. Per the germline V gene, CDR1 is GTSNPN and CDR2 is SVGIG (reference sequence). V lost 1 base and J lost 3, with 12 bases in between. CDR3 length: 14 residues. CDR3 region: CAWSAGGRYTEAFF. DNA of the CDR3: TGTGCCTGGAGTGCAGGAGGGAGGTACACTGAAGCTTTCTTT.

This clonotype appeared many times. The chain is built from TRBV2 and TRBJ1-5, with D unclear. From germline, CDR1 is SNHLY and CDR2 FYNNEI. V was shortened by 8 bases and J by 7 bases, with 15 bases between the two germline ends. The length of the CDR3 is 13 residues. The CDR3 reads CASFKGVGQPQHF. The CDR3 DNA reads as TGTGCCAGCTTCAAGGGTGTGGGGCAGCCCCAGCATTTT.

The rearrangement uses TRBV6-2 or TRBV6-3 and TRBJ2-7; TRBD1 might be the D (6 bases). Germline V lookup: CDR1 MNHEY, CDR2 SVGEGT. Trimming stripped 6 bases from V and 4 bases from J, with 16 bases between. This CDR3 spans 14 amino acids. For the CDR3, the DNA is TGTGCCAGCAGGCCTCCGAACAGGGCGTACGAGCAGTACTTC. Its protein is CASRPPNRAYEQYF.

V and J are TRBV20-1 and TRBJ2-3; D unresolved. The CDR3 is made up of 13 amino acids. The V gene lost 6 bases and the J gene lost 4 bases, with 14 bases spanning the gap. Germline V lookup: CDR1 DFQATT, CDR2 SNEGSKA (reference sequence). The CDR3 DNA sequence: TGCAGTGCCATCGGACGGATAGCAGATACGCAGTATTTT. Amino acids: CSAIGRIADTQYF.

This sequence joins TRBV15 and TRBJ2-1; TRBD1 agrees at 7 bases. The CDR3 is 14 amino acids. Germline assignment: CDR1 LNHNV and CDR2 YYDKDF (reference sequence). The trim removed 1 base at V and 7 bases at J, leaving 4 bases unmatched. The CDR3 sequence: CATSRATGENEQFF. DNA for the CDR3: TGTGCCACCAGCAGAGCAACAGGGGAAAATGAGCAGTTCTTC.

This clonotype was counted between two and nine times. One end of the junction does not line up with germline, which may come from a read error. V is TRBV5-1 and J is TRBJ1-1; D not resolved. Germline V lookup: CDR1 SGHRS, CDR2 YFSETQ. The CDR3 length is 15 residues. Written as DNA, the CDR3 is TGCGCCAGCAGCTTGGAACCGCGGATGAACGCTGAAGCTTTCTTT. It codes for CASSLEPRMNAEAFF.

This clonotype was picked up many times. V and J are TRBV6-6 and TRBJ1-1; the D is unclear. The germline V gene encodes CDR1 MNHNY and CDR2 SVGAGI (reference sequence). The CDR3 totals 19 residues. V lost 0 bases, J lost 3 bases, and 23 bases lay in between. The CDR3 sequence: CASSYSIVAARRRDTEAFF. The DNA for the CDR3 is TGTGCCAGCAGTTACTCGATAGTGGCGGCTAGGAGAAGGGACACTGAAGCTTTCTTT.

This rearrangement joins TRBV12-5 to TRBJ2-6; D perhaps matches TRBD1 (5 bases). Between the trimmed V and J ends, which lost 3 bases and 11 bases, there was a span of 14 bases. Germline CDR1 is LGHNT and CDR2 is FRNRAP. CDR3 length: 14 residues. The CDR3 loop reads CASGFRPGNYVLTF. CDR3 coding DNA: TGTGCTAGTGGTTTTAGGCCAGGGAACTACGTCCTGACTTTC.

This chain joins TRBV6-1 and TRBJ1-2, with D maybe TRBD1 (6 bases). Germline assignment: CDR1 MNHNS and CDR2 SASEGT. V gave up 6 bases and J gave up 6 bases, with 8 bases separating them. This CDR3 contains 11 residues. The CDR3 region has the DNA TGTGCCAGCAGGGACAGCCATGGCTACACCTTC. This codes for CASRDSHGYTF.

This clonotype showed up many times. The V call is TRBV6-1, the J call TRBJ1-2; no clear D gene. The CDR3 sequence is 15 residues long. The V and J ends lost 6 bases and 5 bases respectively, with 19 bases between them. Germline V gene sequence: CDR1 MNHNS, CDR2 SASEGT. The CDR3 nucleotides are TGTGCCAGCAGCCCCGGAAGGGCGGTAAAGTATGGCTACACCTTC. This gives the protein CASSPGRAVKYGYTF.

The sample holds a few counts of this clonotype. V gene TRBV6-5 combines with J gene TRBJ1-1, with 9 bases matching TRBD1. Per the germline V gene, CDR1 is MNHEY and CDR2 is SVGAGI. V dropped 4 bases and J dropped 4; count of bases not matched to a gene: 4. This CDR3 region has 14 residues. The CDR3 DNA sequence: TGTGCCAGCAGTTCGGACAGGGGAATCACTGAAGCTTTCTTT. Amino acid sequence: CASSSDRGITEAFF.

This clonotype was seen only a few times. The chain employs TRBV6-1 and TRBJ2-4, with no clear D. The CDR3 is made up of 18 amino acids. Trimming took off 6 bases at V and 3 bases at J, with 24 bases between the two ends. The germline V gene has CDR1 MNHNS and CDR2 SASEGT. The CDR3 sequence is CASRVWGLDRKGKNIQYF. CDR3 nucleotides: TGTGCCAGCAGGGTTTGGGGTTTAGATCGGAAGGGCAAAAACATTCAGTACTTC.

This clonotype showed up many times. The V gene is TRBV7-8, the J gene TRBJ2-7, with a weak D call TRBD1 (5 bases). CDR3 length: 14 amino acids. Germline V lookup: CDR1 SGHVS, CDR2 FQNEAQ. The V gene lost 4 bases and the J gene lost 2 bases, with 12 bases spanning the gap. CDR3 DNA sequence: TGTGCCAGCAGCTCGTGGGGCCGAGCCTACGAGCAGTACTTC. Its protein product is CASSSWGRAYEQYF.

In its sample, this clonotype was seen many times. This chain links TRBV3-1 with TRBJ2-7; D gene ambiguous. The V end lost 2 bases, the J end lost 0 bases, and 11 bases lay between the germline ends. CDR1 LGHDT and CDR2 YNNKEL come from the germline V gene (reference sequence). The CDR3 runs to 15 residues. The CDR3 nucleotides are TGTGCCAGCAGCCAATGGTGGCAGAGCTCCTACGAGCAGTACTTC. Protein product: CASSQWWQSSYEQYF.

This clonotype has ten or more counts. This sequence joins TRBV28 and TRBJ1-6, with 9 positions matching TRBD1. Germline values: CDR1 MDHEN, CDR2 SYDVKM. The CDR3 consists of 17 residues. The ends lost 6 bases at V and 6 bases at J; junction bases unmatched: 12. The CDR3 coding sequence is TGTGCCAGCAGATCCTTGGGACAGGGAGGGGCTAATTCACCCCTCCACTTT. Translated: CASRSLGQGGANSPLHF. The variable domain in full, completed from reference TRBV28 and TRBJ1-6, reads DVKVTQSSRYLVKRTGEKVFLECVQDMDHENMFWYRQDPGLGLRLIYFSYDVKMKEKGDIPEGYSVSREKKERFSLILESASTNQTSMYLCASRSLGQGGANSPLHFGNGTRLTVT.

There are many counts of this clonotype. The V and J genes are TRBV5-1 and TRBJ2-3, with TRBD1 identical over 10 bases. This CDR3 contains 16 residues. V dropped 0 bases and J dropped 4; count of bases not matched to a gene: 5. CDR1 is SGHRS and CDR2 is YFSETQ in the germline V gene. CDR3 sequence (DNA): TGCGCCAGCAGCTTGGGAGACAGGGGGCAGGCAGATACGCAGTATTTT. Its translation is CASSLGDRGQADTQYF.

This clonotype was seen at least ten times. The chain couples TRBV28 to TRBJ2-7; TRBD2 matches 9 bases. With V trimmed by 5 bases and J by 2 bases, 1 base remained unmatched. Germline V gene sequence: CDR1 MDHEN, CDR2 SYDVKM. The CDR3 is 13 residues long. The CDR3 bases are TGTGCCAGCAGTCCTAGCGGGACCTACGAGCAGTACTTC. It codes for CASSPSGTYEQYF.

This clonotype has at least ten counts. The chain recombines TRBV6-2 or TRBV6-3 with TRBJ1-1; 7 bases are shared with TRBD1. The V gene end was trimmed by 4 bases and the J gene end by 4 bases; junction bases not matched to a gene: 9. Per germline, CDR1 MNHEY and CDR2 SVGEGT. CDR3 length: 15 residues. CDR3 in DNA: TGTGCCAGCAGTTCGACCGACAGGGCTGGCACTGAAGCTTTCTTT. Translated: CASSSTDRAGTEAFF.

Worth noting for this clonotype: Possible read error: a much larger clone is one base away. This CDR3 is missing its conserved last phenylalanine or tryptophan, likely due to a read error. V usage is TRBV7-2 and J usage is TRBJ2-1, with 11 bases matching TRBD2. This CDR3 is 15 amino acids long. In germline, CDR1 is SGHTA, CDR2 FQGNSA. V shed 1 base, J shed 5 bases, and the junction held 1 base outside the gene matches. Here the CDR3 reads CASSLVAGGDNEQFL. In DNA form, the CDR3 reads TGTGCCAGCAGCTTAGTAGCGGGAGGGGACAATGAGCAGTTCCTC.

The V and J genes are TRBV11-2 and TRBJ2-7; D may be TRBD1 (5 bases). Trimming left V 1 base short and J 5 bases short, with 9 bases between. Germline V CDR1 and CDR2: SGHAT, FQNNGV. CDR3 length equals 13 residues. The CDR3 loop is CASSLVARDEQYF. CDR3 DNA sequence: TGTGCCAGCAGCTTAGTCGCCAGGGACGAGCAGTACTTC.

There are a few counts of this clonotype. CDR3 in amino acids: CASSSPRGANEKLFF. Written as DNA, the CDR3 is TGTGCCAGCAGCTCCCCCAGGGGGGCTAATGAAAAACTGTTTTTT. The chain has TRBV7-9 and TRBJ1-4; 7 positions match TRBD1. Trimming at V came to 4 bases and at J to 3 bases, leaving 5 bases not matched to a gene. This CDR3 spans 15 amino acids. CDR1 is SEHNR and CDR2 is FQNEAQ in the germline V gene (reference sequence).